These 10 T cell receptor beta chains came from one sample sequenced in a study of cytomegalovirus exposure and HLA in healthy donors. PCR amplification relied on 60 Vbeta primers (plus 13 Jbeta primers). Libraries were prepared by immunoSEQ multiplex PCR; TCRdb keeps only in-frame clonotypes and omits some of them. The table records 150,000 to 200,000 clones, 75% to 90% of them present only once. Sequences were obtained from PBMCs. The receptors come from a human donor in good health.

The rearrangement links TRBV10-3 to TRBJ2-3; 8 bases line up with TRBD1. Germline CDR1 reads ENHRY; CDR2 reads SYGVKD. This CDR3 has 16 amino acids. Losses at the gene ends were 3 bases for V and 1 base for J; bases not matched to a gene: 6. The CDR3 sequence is CAISDKDRDRTDTQYF. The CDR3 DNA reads TGTGCCATCAGTGACAAGGACAGGGACCGCACAGATACGCAGTATTTT.

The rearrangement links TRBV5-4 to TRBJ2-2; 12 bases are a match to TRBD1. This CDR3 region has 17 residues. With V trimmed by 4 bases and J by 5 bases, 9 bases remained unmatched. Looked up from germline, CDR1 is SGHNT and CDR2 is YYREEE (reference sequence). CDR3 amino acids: CASSGSGTGGATGELFF. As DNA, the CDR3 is TGTGCCAGCAGCGGCTCCGGGACAGGGGGCGCAACCGGGGAGCTGTTTTTT.

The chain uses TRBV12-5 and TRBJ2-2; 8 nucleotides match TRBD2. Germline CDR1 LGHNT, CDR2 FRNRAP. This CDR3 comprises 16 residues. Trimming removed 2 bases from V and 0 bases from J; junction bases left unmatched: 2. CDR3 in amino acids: CASGLSGGTNTGELFF. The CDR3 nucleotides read TGTGCTAGTGGTTTGTCGGGGGGGACGAACACCGGGGAGCTGTTTTTT.

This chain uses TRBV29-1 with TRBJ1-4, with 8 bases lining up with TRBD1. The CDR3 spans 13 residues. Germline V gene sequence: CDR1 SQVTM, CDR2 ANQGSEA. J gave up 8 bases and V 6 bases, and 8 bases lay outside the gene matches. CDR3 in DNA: TGCAGCGTGCCTGGGACAGGAGAGGAAAAACTGTTTTTT. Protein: CSVPGTGEEKLFF. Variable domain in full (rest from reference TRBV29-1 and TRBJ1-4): SAVISQKPSRDICQRGTSLTIQCQVDSQVTMMFWYRQQPGQSLTLIATANQGSEATYESGFVIDKFPISRPNLTFSTLTVSNMSPEDSSIYLCSVPGTGEEKLFFGSGTQLSVL.

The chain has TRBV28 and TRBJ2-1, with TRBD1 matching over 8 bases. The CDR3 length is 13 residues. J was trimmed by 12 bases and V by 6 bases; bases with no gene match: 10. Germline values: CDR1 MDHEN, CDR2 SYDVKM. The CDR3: CASSSGQGRLQFF. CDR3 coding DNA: TGTGCCAGCAGCTCCGGACAGGGACGTTTGCAGTTCTTC. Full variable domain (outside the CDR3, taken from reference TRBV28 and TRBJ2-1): DVKVTQSSRYLVKRTGEKVFLECVQDMDHENMFWYRQDPGLGLRLIYFSYDVKMKEKGDIPEGYSVSREKKERFSLILESASTNQTSMYLCASSSGQGRLQFFGPGTRLTVL.

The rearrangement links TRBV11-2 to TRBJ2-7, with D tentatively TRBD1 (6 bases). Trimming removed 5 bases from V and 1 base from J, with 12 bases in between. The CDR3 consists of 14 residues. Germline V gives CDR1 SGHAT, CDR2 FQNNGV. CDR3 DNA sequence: TGTGCCAGCAGCCAAGGACAGATATCCTACGAGCAGTACTTC. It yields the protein CASSQGQISYEQYF.

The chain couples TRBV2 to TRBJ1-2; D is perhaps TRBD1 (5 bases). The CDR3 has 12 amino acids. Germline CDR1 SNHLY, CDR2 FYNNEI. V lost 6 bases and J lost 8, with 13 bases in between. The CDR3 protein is CASRGLEQGYTF. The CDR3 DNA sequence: TGTGCCAGCAGGGGACTCGAGCAGGGCTACACCTTC.

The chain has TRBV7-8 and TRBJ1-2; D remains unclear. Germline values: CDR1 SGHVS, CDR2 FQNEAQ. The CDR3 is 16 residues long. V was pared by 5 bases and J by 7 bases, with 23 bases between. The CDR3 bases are TGTGCCAGCAGCCCTACTGGGGTCAGGACTGTAGGTGGCTACACCTTC. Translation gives CASSPTGVRTVGGYTF.

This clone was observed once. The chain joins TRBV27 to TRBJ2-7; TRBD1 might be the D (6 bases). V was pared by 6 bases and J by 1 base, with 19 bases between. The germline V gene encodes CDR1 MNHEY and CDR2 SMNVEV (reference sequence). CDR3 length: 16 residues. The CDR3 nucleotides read TGTGCCAGCAGGTCCCTCACAGGGTTTGCTTCCTACGAGCAGTACTTC. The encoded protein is CASRSLTGFASYEQYF.

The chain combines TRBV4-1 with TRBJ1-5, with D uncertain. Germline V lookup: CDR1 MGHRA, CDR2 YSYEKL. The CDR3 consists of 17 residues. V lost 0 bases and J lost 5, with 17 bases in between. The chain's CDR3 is CASSQEVQEAVHQPQHF. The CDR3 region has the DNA TGCGCCAGCAGCCAAGAGGTCCAAGAGGCGGTCCATCAGCCCCAGCATTTT.